The entry below gives a single T cell receptor (beta chain) sequence along with its context. The data stem from a study of blood T cell repertoires in COVID-19. Whole-study context: Material from acute and convalescent COVID-19 was sourced from the United States, Italy and Spain.

In the authors' workflow: Nucleated cell counts were estimated from reference gene primer amplification. Method: immunoSEQ multiplex PCR; TCRdb's copy keeps in-frame clones and lacks some. From that table come the V and J calls and clone size; the DNA was used to work out D and trimming. This sample yields 55,000 to 75,000 clones, of which roughly three quarters are seen a single time; 9% to 9.5% belongs to the top ten. CDR1 MGHRA and CDR2 YSYEKL come from the germline V gene. The germline V and J ends were trimmed by 0 bases and 8 bases, with 19 bases remaining between them. The CDR3 runs 16 residues.

Sequencing was performed on peripheral blood. This TCR came from a human donor in a cohort sampled during active COVID-19. The chain is built from TRBV4-1 and TRBJ1-1, with D perhaps matching TRBD1 (6 bases). The CDR3 coding sequence is TGCGCCAGCAGCCAAGATGGGGGCGGGGGACTATCAGAAGCTTTCTTT. The encoded protein is CASSQDGGGGLSEAFF.